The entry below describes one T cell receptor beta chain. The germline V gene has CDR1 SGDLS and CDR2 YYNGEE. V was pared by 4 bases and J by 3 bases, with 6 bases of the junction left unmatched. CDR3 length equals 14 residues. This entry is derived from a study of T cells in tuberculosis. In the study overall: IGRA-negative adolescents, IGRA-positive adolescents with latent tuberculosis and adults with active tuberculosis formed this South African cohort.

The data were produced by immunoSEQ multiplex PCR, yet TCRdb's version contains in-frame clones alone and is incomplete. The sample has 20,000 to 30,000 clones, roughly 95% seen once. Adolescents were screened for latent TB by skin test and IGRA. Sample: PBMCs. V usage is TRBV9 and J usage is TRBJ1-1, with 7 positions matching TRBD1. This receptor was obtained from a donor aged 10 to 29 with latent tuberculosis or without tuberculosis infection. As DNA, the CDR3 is TGTGCCAGCAGCAGAACAGGGGTTTACACTGAAGCTTTCTTT. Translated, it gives CASSRTGVYTEAFF.